This T cell receptor (beta chain) stems from a study of radiotherapy plus CTLA-4 blockade in lung cancer. On the study more broadly: For 15% to 20% of patients, objective responses occurred, and roughly 30% had disease control.

Study-level findings and limits: Strongest reported response predictors: early blood clone changes and post-radiation interferon-beta.

V was trimmed by 4 bases and J by 0 bases, leaving 13 bases between them. CDR1 and CDR2 (germline): GTSNPN, SVGIG (reference sequence). The CDR3 length is 15 residues. Data came from immunoSEQ multiplex PCR; TCRdb stores just in-frame clones and leaves some out. The sample includes over 75,000 clones, 83% of them seen just once. On this clone: Its target is not known.

The sequence derives from a human donor with non-small cell lung cancer who had stable disease on radiotherapy plus ipilimumab. The V call is TRBV30, the J call TRBJ1-3, with D uncertain. Material: peripheral blood, obtained from a patient treated with radiotherapy plus ipilimumab. The CDR3 region has the DNA TGTGCCTGGAAGGATAGCTACCTCTCTGGAAACACCATATATTTT. Its protein is CAWKDSYLSGNTIYF.